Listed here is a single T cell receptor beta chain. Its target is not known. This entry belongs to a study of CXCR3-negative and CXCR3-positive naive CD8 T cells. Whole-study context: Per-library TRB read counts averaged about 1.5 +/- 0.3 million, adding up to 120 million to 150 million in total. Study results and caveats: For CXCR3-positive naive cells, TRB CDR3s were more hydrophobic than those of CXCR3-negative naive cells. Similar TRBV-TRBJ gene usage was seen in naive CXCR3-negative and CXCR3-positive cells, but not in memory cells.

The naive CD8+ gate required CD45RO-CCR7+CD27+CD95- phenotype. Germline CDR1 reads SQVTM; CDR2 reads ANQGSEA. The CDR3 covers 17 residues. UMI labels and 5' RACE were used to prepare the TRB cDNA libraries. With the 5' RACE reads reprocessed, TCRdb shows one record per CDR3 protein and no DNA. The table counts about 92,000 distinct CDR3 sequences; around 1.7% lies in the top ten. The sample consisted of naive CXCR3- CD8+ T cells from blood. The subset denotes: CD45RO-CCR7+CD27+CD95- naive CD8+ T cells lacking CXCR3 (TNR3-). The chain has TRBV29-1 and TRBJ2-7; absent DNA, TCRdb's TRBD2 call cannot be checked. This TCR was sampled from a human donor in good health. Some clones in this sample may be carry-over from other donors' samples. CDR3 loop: CSVGTSGALSPAYEQYF.